The 16 T cell receptor beta chains below were found in one sample sequenced in a study of blood T cell repertoires in COVID-19 (dated by TCRdb to 2020 to 2021). The library was made by the immunoSEQ multiplex PCR assay. Entries here come from immuneACCESS through TCRdb and include only in-frame sequences with V and J called. Some clones fail to appear in such tables; in the studies checked, an unresolved V gene covers under half of the shortfall, and the cause of the remainder is unknown. This sample gives 50,000 to 75,000 clones in total; about 86% of them show up just once. 28% of the sample comes from the top ten. The sample taken for sequencing was peripheral blood. All receptors derive from a woman aged 80 or older with active or convalescent COVID-19.

J is TRBJ2-3 and V is TRBV5-8; 9 nucleotides align to TRBD2. Per the germline V gene, CDR1 is SGHTS and CDR2 is YDEGEE. Trimming took 2 bases from V and 1 from J; bases not matched to a gene: 2. This CDR3 has 15 amino acids. DNA of the CDR3: TGTGCCAGCAGCTTTAGCGGGGGAGGCACAGATACGCAGTATTTT. Translation gives CASSFSGGGTDTQYF.

This chain links TRBV19 with TRBJ1-1; TRBD1 is a possible D gene (5 bases). The V end lost 5 bases, the J end lost 5 bases, and 18 bases lay between the germline ends. The germline gives CDR1 LNHDA, CDR2 SQIVND (reference sequence). CDR3 size: 15 residues. The CDR3 spells CASSSYPGSRTEAFF. In DNA form, the CDR3 reads TGTGCCAGTAGTTCGTATCCAGGGTCTAGGACTGAAGCTTTCTTT.

The chain employs TRBV18 and TRBJ1-5, with TRBD1 identical over 10 bases. V gave up 6 bases and J gave up 9 bases; unmatched junction bases: 5. This CDR3 spans 13 amino acids. Germline-derived CDR1 and CDR2 are KGHSH and LQKENI. The CDR3 spells CASSGTGVSPQHF. For the CDR3, the DNA is TGTGCCAGCTCCGGGACAGGGGTTTCGCCCCAGCATTTT.

J is TRBJ1-6 and V is TRBV19; 9 bases are a match to TRBD1. Germline values: CDR1 LNHDA, CDR2 SQIVND (reference sequence). Trimming took 7 bases from V and 7 from J; bases not matched to a gene: 11. The CDR3 totals 16 residues. The chain's CDR3 is CASNTPGDRENSPLHF. The CDR3 region has the DNA TGTGCCAGTAATACGCCGGGGGACAGGGAAAATTCACCCCTCCACTTT.

V gene TRBV15 combines with J gene TRBJ1-1; D not resolved. This CDR3 has 16 residues. Trimming left V 1 base short and J 6 bases short, with 18 bases between. Germline assignment: CDR1 LNHNV and CDR2 YYDKDF (reference sequence). The CDR3 loop reads CATSRVRFSGRAEAFF. CDR3 nucleotide sequence: TGTGCCACCAGCAGAGTGAGGTTCTCCGGGAGAGCTGAAGCTTTCTTT.

The chain employs TRBV12-3 or TRBV12-4 and TRBJ1-5; D not resolved. V lost 7 bases, J lost 2 bases, and 9 bases lay in between. The CDR3 length is 13 residues. CDR3 DNA: TGTGCCAGCAACCTGGGAGGCAATCAGCCCCAGCATTTT. This translates into CASNLGGNQPQHF.

This sequence joins TRBV7-3 and TRBJ2-1; 9 bases are a match to TRBD1. V lost 3 bases to trimming and J lost 8 bases; unmatched junction nucleotides: 2. The V gene's germline CDR1 is SGHTA and CDR2 FQGTGA. This CDR3 contains 13 residues. The CDR3 DNA is TGTGCCAGCAGCTTTACAGGGGGCGATGAGCAGTTCTTC. Amino acid sequence: CASSFTGGDEQFF.

V is TRBV10-3 and J is TRBJ1-5, with TRBD1 identical over 7 bases. The CDR3 loop spans 14 amino acids. The trim removed 8 bases at V and 0 bases at J, leaving 4 bases unmatched. In germline, CDR1 is ENHRY, CDR2 SYGVKD. CDR3 amino acids: CAIRDRDSNQPQHF. The CDR3 region has the DNA TGTGCCATCCGCGACAGGGATAGCAATCAGCCCCAGCATTTT.

In its sample, this clone was seen a few times. V is TRBV29-1 and J is TRBJ2-5; TRBD2 matches at 8 bases. There are 14 residues in the CDR3. The V gene end was trimmed by 3 bases and the J gene end by 1 base; junction bases not matched to a gene: 4. Germline V gene data show CDR1 as SQVTM and CDR2 as ANQGSEA. The CDR3 loop reads CSVDPSGGQETQYF. The CDR3 DNA reads as TGCAGCGTTGATCCCAGCGGGGGCCAAGAGACCCAGTACTTC.

This clone was counted between two and nine times. This chain connects TRBV2 to TRBJ1-2; no clear D gene. Germline CDR1 is SNHLY and CDR2 is FYNNEI. This CDR3 spans 13 amino acids. Trimming cost V 3 bases and J 1 base, with 6 bases left between them. CDR3 region: CASSDGVNYGYTF. The CDR3 region has the DNA TGTGCCAGCAGTGACGGGGTTAACTATGGCTACACCTTC. The complete variable domain, with remaining parts taken from reference TRBV2 and TRBJ1-2, reads EPEVTQTPSHQVTQMGQEVILRCVPISNHLYFYWYRQILGQKVEFLVSFYNNEISEKSEIFDDQFSVERPDGSNFTLKIRSTKLEDSAMYFCASSDGVNYGYTFGSGTRLTVV.

The rearrangement links TRBV3-1 (or the pseudogene TRBV3-2) to TRBJ1-1, with D perhaps matching TRBD1 (5 bases). Germline lookup yields CDR1 LGHDT and CDR2 YNNKEL (reference sequence). This CDR3 region has 12 residues. Trimming shortened V by 0 bases and J by 10 bases, and 9 bases separated the two germline ends. CDR3 bases: TGTGCCAGCAGCCAAGACGGGGGAGGAGCTTTCTTT. This codes for CASSQDGGGAFF.

Remarks on this clone: Other nucleotide sequences in the sample specify the same CDR3. The chain uses TRBV5-5 and TRBJ1-1, with no clear D. The CDR3 totals 13 residues. Trimming removed 0 bases from V and 5 bases from J, with 8 bases in between. The germline V gene has CDR1 SGHKS and CDR2 YYEKEE (reference sequence). The CDR3 region is CASSLGERTEAFF. The CDR3 region has the DNA TGTGCCAGCAGCTTGGGGGAGAGGACTGAAGCTTTCTTT.

The chain links TRBV7-2 to TRBJ2-5; TRBD2 matches 13 bases. J lost 6 bases, V lost 6 bases, and 4 bases had no gene match. The CDR3 has 14 residues. Germline values: CDR1 SGHTA, CDR2 FQGNSA. The CDR3 is CASRSGTSGKTQYF. CDR3 bases: TGTGCCAGCAGATCCGGGACTAGCGGGAAGACCCAGTACTTC.

The chain links TRBV7-2 to TRBJ1-4, with D hard to call. The germline V gene encodes CDR1 SGHTA and CDR2 FQGNSA. The CDR3 runs to 15 residues. Deletions cut 1 base from V and 3 bases from J, with 9 bases between. CDR3 in amino acids: CASSLVHGPNEKLFF. CDR3 sequence (DNA): TGTGCCAGCAGCTTAGTCCATGGCCCTAATGAAAAACTGTTTTTT.

The chain is built from TRBV7-3 and TRBJ2-3; 9 bases are a match to TRBD1. Germline assignment: CDR1 SGHTA and CDR2 FQGTGA. This CDR3 comprises 16 residues. Trimming at V came to 5 bases and at J to 6 bases, leaving 12 bases not matched to a gene. The chain's CDR3 is CASSPTGTGSSDTQYF. The DNA for the CDR3 is TGTGCCAGCAGCCCGACCGGGACAGGGTCATCGGATACGCAGTATTTT.

This rearrangement joins TRBV5-4 to TRBJ1-4, with 7 bases aligning to TRBD1. CDR1 and CDR2 (germline): SGHNT, YYREEE (reference sequence). CDR3 length equals 15 residues. Trimming took 2 bases from V and 4 from J; bases not matched to a gene: 5. The CDR3 DNA follows: TGTGCCAGCAGCTTTGAGGGGGCGCGTAATGAAAAACTGTTTTTT. It codes for CASSFEGARNEKLFF.